Following are 20 T cell receptor beta chains from one sample sequenced in a study of blood T cells in healthy people across ages. Primed by a sample-barcoded 5' primer and a J-beta primer mix, a second PCR proceeded for about 7 to 12 cycles. Each CDR3 protein gets one entry after TCRdb re-called the 5' RACE reads with MiXCR. This table holds approximately 800,000 distinct CDR3 sequences, 25% to 30% found once. This same sample was also taken into another study, of T cells of mothers and their children.

The material sequenced was blood. Receptors originate from a boy aged 5-17 years in good health.

The V and J genes are TRBV12-3 or TRBV12-4 and TRBJ2-1; the D gene is possibly TRBD2 (6 bases). The J call may be faulty, since TRBJ2-5 better matches the DNA end. The length of the CDR3 is 15 residues. CDR3 protein: CASSPQSGYQETQYF. The CDR3 DNA sequence: TGTGCCAGCAGCCCGCAAAGCGGGTACCAAGAGACCCAGTACTTC.

This clonotype has only a few counts. The chain recombines TRBV6-1 with TRBJ2-7; a weak D match, TRBD2 (6 bases). Trimming removed 1 base from V and 7 bases from J, with 11 bases in between. Germline CDR1 and CDR2: MNHNS and SASEGT. The CDR3 contains 13 residues. As DNA, the CDR3 is TGTGCCAGCAGTGAAGTATGGCTAGCGGAGCAGTACTTC. It translates to CASSEVWLAEQYF.

This clonotype is a singleton in its sample. The chain carries TRBV20-1 and TRBJ2-1; D is undetermined. Per the germline V gene, CDR1 is DFQATT and CDR2 is SNEGSKA (reference sequence). V lost 0 bases and J lost 6, with 9 bases in between. The CDR3 totals 13 residues. CDR3 loop: CSARDGQVNEQFF. For the CDR3, the DNA is TGCAGTGCTAGAGATGGGCAGGTCAATGAGCAGTTCTTC.

The chain joins TRBV28 to TRBJ2-7; D uncertain. The CDR3 sequence is 13 residues long. Germline V CDR1 and CDR2: MDHEN, SYDVKM. The germline V and J ends were trimmed by 2 bases and 6 bases, with 11 bases remaining between them. The CDR3 DNA is TGTGCCAGCAGTTTAGCAGGTCCAAGCGAGCAGTACTTC. This translates into CASSLAGPSEQYF.

This clonotype was observed at least ten times. The chain has TRBV20-1 and TRBJ2-7; 7 nucleotides agree with TRBD1. V gave up 5 bases and J gave up 0 bases; unmatched junction bases: 10. The CDR3 covers 15 residues. CDR1 is DFQATT, CDR2 SNEGSKA, per germline (reference sequence). This CDR3 reads CSAEAGTAISYEQYF. CDR3 DNA sequence: TGCAGTGCTGAAGCCGGGACAGCCATCTCCTACGAGCAGTACTTC.

The chain links TRBV7-9 to TRBJ2-3; TRBD2 is a possible D gene (5 bases). This CDR3 spans 14 amino acids. Trimming cost V 4 bases and J 3 bases, with 11 bases left between them. CDR1 SEHNR and CDR2 FQNEAQ come from the germline V gene (reference sequence). The CDR3 is CASSSSEGTDTQYF. The CDR3 DNA reads as TGTGCCAGCAGCTCCTCCGAGGGTACAGATACGCAGTATTTT.

This clonotype was counted a few times. V gene TRBV6-6 combines with J gene TRBJ2-7; D might be TRBD1 (6 bases). The germline CDR1 and CDR2 sequences are MNHNY and SVGAGI (reference sequence). The CDR3 loop spans 13 amino acids. V was clipped by 6 bases and J by 7 bases, with 16 bases between them. CDR3 nucleotide sequence: TGTGCCAGCAGCCCGACAGGAGTACGGGAGCAGTACTTC. Protein sequence: CASSPTGVREQYF.

V and J are TRBV19 and TRBJ2-1; D is unresolved. V lost 5 bases and J lost 1, with 12 bases in between. CDR1 is LNHDA and CDR2 is SQIVND in the germline V gene (reference sequence). The CDR3 runs 15 residues. This CDR3 reads CASSAVGHSYNEQFF. The CDR3 DNA reads TGTGCCAGTAGTGCGGTGGGCCATTCCTACAATGAGCAGTTCTTC.

This clonotype was observed a handful of times. V and J are TRBV11-2 and TRBJ2-6, with TRBD1 matching 8 bases. Looked up from germline, CDR1 is SGHAT and CDR2 is FQNNGV. Trimming at V came to 2 bases and at J to 3 bases, leaving 12 bases not matched to a gene. The CDR3 is made up of 19 amino acids. The CDR3 here is CASSLRPGQGSFGANVLTF. The CDR3 DNA reads as TGTGCCAGCAGCTTACGGCCCGGACAGGGTTCCTTTGGGGCCAACGTCCTGACTTTC.

Concerning this clonotype: At one of its ends the junction is not consistent with the germline gene, which may arise from a read error. The rearrangement joins TRBV10-3 to TRBJ1-1; D remains unclear. Germline values: CDR1 ENHRY, CDR2 SYGVKD. CDR3 size: 14 residues. The CDR3 bases are TGTGTCATCACAAAGAGCGGGGAAGTCCCTGAAGCTTTCTTT. This gives the protein CVITKSGEVPEAFF.

The chain uses TRBV29-1 and TRBJ1-1; TRBD1 is a possible D gene (6 bases). This CDR3 spans 14 amino acids. The V gene lost 6 bases and the J gene lost 0 bases, with 14 bases spanning the gap. From germline, CDR1 is SQVTM and CDR2 ANQGSEA. The CDR3, as DNA: TGCAGCGTCGGGATAGGGGGAATGAACACTGAAGCTTTCTTT. Amino acids: CSVGIGGMNTEAFF.

This clonotype came up a few times. J is TRBJ1-4 and V is TRBV24-1; 7 bases line up with TRBD1. Trimming removed 4 bases from V and 3 bases from J; junction bases left unmatched: 4. The germline CDR1 and CDR2 sequences are KGHDR and SFDVKD. The CDR3 is 15 amino acids. The CDR3 DNA follows: TGTGCCACCAGTGACCGGGACAGCTCTAATGAAAAACTGTTTTTT. Translation: CATSDRDSSNEKLFF.

The genes are TRBV20-1 and TRBJ1-2; D might be TRBD1 (5 bases). The CDR3 covers 14 residues. CDR1 is DFQATT and CDR2 is SNEGSKA in the germline V gene (reference sequence). V lost 2 bases, J lost 4 bases, and 14 bases lay in between. For the CDR3, the DNA is TGCAGTGCTAGACCGAGAGGGGATGTCTATGGCTACACCTTC. Encoded protein: CSARPRGDVYGYTF.

The V gene is TRBV15, the J gene TRBJ2-7; TRBD1 matches at 7 bases. CDR1 LNHNV and CDR2 YYDKDF come from the germline V gene (reference sequence). The CDR3 consists of 15 residues. The V segment lost 4 bases and the J segment 5 bases; nucleotides outside the gene matches: 11. The chain's CDR3 is CATSTNRGLRDEQYF. Here the CDR3 DNA reads TGTGCCACCAGCACCAACAGGGGTCTTCGTGACGAGCAGTACTTC.

This chain uses TRBV7-9 with TRBJ1-6; no firm D call. With 2 bases removed from V and 0 bases from J, the gap between germline ends came to 5 bases. This CDR3 has 15 residues. CDR1 is SEHNR and CDR2 is FQNEAQ in the germline V gene (reference sequence). DNA of the CDR3: TGTGCCAGCAGCTTACAGAGCTCCTATAATTCACCCCTCCACTTT. Its protein is CASSLQSSYNSPLHF.

This rearrangement joins TRBV30 to TRBJ1-5; perhaps TRBD1 as D (5 bases). This CDR3 is 14 amino acids long. Germline V lookup: CDR1 GTSNPN, CDR2 SVGIG (reference sequence). With 3 bases removed from V and 2 bases from J, the gap between germline ends came to 11 bases. The CDR3 DNA reads TGTGCCTGGAGGGGGGTAAGAGGCAATCAGCCCCAGCATTTT. As protein: CAWRGVRGNQPQHF.

This clonotype was seen more than once but under ten times. The chain joins TRBV20-1 to TRBJ2-1; 7 bases agree with TRBD2. CDR3 length equals 15 residues. The germline V gene encodes CDR1 DFQATT and CDR2 SNEGSKA (reference sequence). V gave up 0 bases and J gave up 7 bases; unmatched junction bases: 9. CDR3 loop: CSARDLGGNRNEQFF. CDR3 nucleotide sequence: TGCAGTGCTAGAGATTTGGGGGGGAACAGGAATGAGCAGTTCTTC.

This clonotype came up a few times. The chain recombines TRBV13 with TRBJ1-6; no reliable D call. The germline CDR1 and CDR2 sequences are PRHDT and FYEKMQ (reference sequence). The CDR3 consists of 14 residues. Trimming removed 5 bases at V and 10 bases at J, with 15 bases between. The CDR3 reads CASSPVGSGSPLHF. The CDR3, as DNA: TGTGCCAGCAGCCCAGTGGGGTCTGGGTCACCCCTCCACTTT.

This chain uses TRBV4-1 with TRBJ1-1; D is uncertain. The germline V gene encodes CDR1 MGHRA and CDR2 YSYEKL. This CDR3 has 12 amino acids. V shed 0 bases and J shed 5 bases, with 4 bases lying between them. CDR3 residues: CASSQDETEAFF. The CDR3, as DNA: TGCGCCAGCAGCCAAGATGAGACTGAAGCTTTCTTT.

This clonotype was picked up a small number of times. J is TRBJ1-2 and V is TRBV6-6; D remains ambiguous. Germline CDR1 MNHNY, CDR2 SVGAGI (reference sequence). The CDR3 sequence is 14 residues long. Trimming pared 5 bases from V and 3 bases from J, leaving 13 bases between. CDR3 amino acids: CASSEHGIYYGYTF. The DNA of the CDR3 is TGTGCCAGCAGTGAGCATGGAATTTACTATGGCTACACCTTC.